Reported below is one TCR beta chain. In this sample, this clone turned up once. The antigen it recognizes is unknown. No much larger clonotype is one base removed from it; base qualities were not supplied. This specimen's time point label, interpreted: pretreatment peripheral blood. The cohort included roughly 29 patients with locally advanced or metastatic urothelial carcinoma who were treated at Memorial Sloan Kettering on a trial protocol. Peripheral blood mononuclear cells were collected pretreatment and during treatment, with between 1 and 8 total time points obtained per patient. The Qiagen DNeasy Blood extraction kit was used to purify genomic DNA from total PBMCs and from tumor samples. Collected pretreatment and during treatment, PBMCs were isolated and stored as previously described. Synthetic TCR analog templates were spiked into each PCR to estimate absolute template abundance from read counts. TCRbeta CDR3 regions were amplified from genomic DNA with bias-controlled V and J gene primers using the immunoSEQ assay. Sequencing of rearranged TCRbeta segments was performed at approximately 20X coverage. Per the original workflow: Sequencing errors were corrected by clustering and CDR3s were annotated against IMGT to assign V, D and J genes. Out-of-frame and stop-codon sequences were excluded, and only productive TCRbeta rearrangements were used in downstream analyses. Clonality was calculated as one minus the Shannon entropy normalized by the log of the number of unique productive sequences. Fisher's exact test with Benjamini-Hochberg correction, at a threshold of adjusted p below 0.01, was used to find clones that differed between time points or between blood and tumor. TCRdb's version of the immuneACCESS table is confined to in-frame rearrangements and falls short of the full clone set. An unresolved V gene accounts for under half of the shortfall where checked; the remainder is of unknown origin. V, J and clone size derive from that table, while D and trimming were established from the DNA sequence. The sample has 50,000 or so clones on record, roughly four fifths of them singletons. Of the sample, approximately 4.3% falls within the top ten clones.

This entry belongs to a study of PD-L1 blockade in urothelial cancer (dated by TCRdb to between 2016 and 2019). In the study overall: Therapy was started in 2014 for all patients, and atezolizumab 1,200 mg was administered intravenously every 3 weeks. Blood samples gave a median of about 130,000 T cells and tens of thousands of unique TCRs, with a median clonality of around 0.08. Pretreatment tumor samples, along with matched peripheral blood serially collected before and after atezolizumab treatment, were subjected to TCR sequencing. Blood samples were analyzed at two time points: 3 weeks after treatment start (second dose) and 6 weeks after treatment start. Durable clinical benefit was defined as progression-free survival longer than 6 months, and TCR features were also tested against progression-free and overall survival. The study was an exploratory multi-omic analysis of somatic, immune and clinical correlates of response to PD-L1 blockade with atezolizumab in urothelial cancer. Just over 28 patients had pretreatment blood TCR-seq, about 25 had at least one posttreatment blood collection, and about 25 had tumor TCR-seq. Nine patients reached durable clinical benefit, while some 20 patients did not. An ECOG performance status of 0 or 1 was recorded for the patients, and 0 to 3 prior chemotherapy regimens had been received by the patients. About nine tenths of the roughly 29 patients were identified as males with urothelial cancer of bladder origin, and a prior smoking history was reported by 18 of 29 patients. In the same patients, whole exome sequencing and RNA sequencing of pretreatment tumors were performed in addition to TCR sequencing. What the study reported, not specific to this receptor: A pretreatment peripheral blood TCR clonality below the median was linked to improved progression-free and overall survival. Because the sample size was small (n of about 29) and many exploratory analyses were performed, the results are intended to be hypothesis-generating. Among patients with durable benefit, tumor-associated TCR clones showed greater expansion in peripheral blood 3 weeks after treatment started (n ≈ 21, p = 0.022).

Relative to germline, V is 8 bases shorter and J is 3 bases shorter, with 17 bases between their ends. The germline V gene yields MDHEN for CDR1 and SYDVKM for CDR2. The CDR3, cysteine through phenylalanine, is 15 amino acids long. This entry keeps only the CDR3 DNA: 45 bases, framed from base 1. This receptor chain uses TRBV28 and TRBJ2-1; the D region possibly corresponds to TRBD1 (6 bases align). Sequenced here: PBMCs, sampled around atezolizumab (anti-PD-L1) treatment. The TCR originated in a man between 65 and 85 years old with urothelial cancer. The CDR3 reads as follows: CASRTDRSIYNEQFF. The sequenced DNA: TGTGCCAGCCGTACCGACAGGTCCATCTACAATGAGCAGTTCTTC.